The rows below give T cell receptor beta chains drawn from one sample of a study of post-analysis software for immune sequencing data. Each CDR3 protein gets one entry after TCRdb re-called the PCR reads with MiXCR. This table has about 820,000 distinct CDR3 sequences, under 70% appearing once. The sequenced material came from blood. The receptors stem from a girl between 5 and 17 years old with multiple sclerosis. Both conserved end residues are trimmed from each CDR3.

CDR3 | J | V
ASSLVADYYNEQF | TRBJ2-1 | TRBV5-1
ATSRGNAQETQY | TRBJ2-5 | TRBV15
ATSEGLAGVSDTQY | TRBJ2-3 | TRBV24-1
ASSLVLAANVLT | TRBJ2-6 | TRBV7-2
ASSASESRY | TRBJ2-4 | TRBV12-3/TRBV12-4
SVEPESTDTQY | TRBJ2-3 | TRBV29-1
ASSLAPGTGLNTEAF | TRBJ1-1 | TRBV5-1
ASSFELAGGQGNIQY | TRBJ2-4 | TRBV7-2
ASSQDLAGGRLSTDTQY | TRBJ2-3 | TRBV4-1
ASSESRTSGGAEEQF | NA | TRBV2
ASSLVGPQAAGGYEQY | TRBJ2-7 | TRBV7-3